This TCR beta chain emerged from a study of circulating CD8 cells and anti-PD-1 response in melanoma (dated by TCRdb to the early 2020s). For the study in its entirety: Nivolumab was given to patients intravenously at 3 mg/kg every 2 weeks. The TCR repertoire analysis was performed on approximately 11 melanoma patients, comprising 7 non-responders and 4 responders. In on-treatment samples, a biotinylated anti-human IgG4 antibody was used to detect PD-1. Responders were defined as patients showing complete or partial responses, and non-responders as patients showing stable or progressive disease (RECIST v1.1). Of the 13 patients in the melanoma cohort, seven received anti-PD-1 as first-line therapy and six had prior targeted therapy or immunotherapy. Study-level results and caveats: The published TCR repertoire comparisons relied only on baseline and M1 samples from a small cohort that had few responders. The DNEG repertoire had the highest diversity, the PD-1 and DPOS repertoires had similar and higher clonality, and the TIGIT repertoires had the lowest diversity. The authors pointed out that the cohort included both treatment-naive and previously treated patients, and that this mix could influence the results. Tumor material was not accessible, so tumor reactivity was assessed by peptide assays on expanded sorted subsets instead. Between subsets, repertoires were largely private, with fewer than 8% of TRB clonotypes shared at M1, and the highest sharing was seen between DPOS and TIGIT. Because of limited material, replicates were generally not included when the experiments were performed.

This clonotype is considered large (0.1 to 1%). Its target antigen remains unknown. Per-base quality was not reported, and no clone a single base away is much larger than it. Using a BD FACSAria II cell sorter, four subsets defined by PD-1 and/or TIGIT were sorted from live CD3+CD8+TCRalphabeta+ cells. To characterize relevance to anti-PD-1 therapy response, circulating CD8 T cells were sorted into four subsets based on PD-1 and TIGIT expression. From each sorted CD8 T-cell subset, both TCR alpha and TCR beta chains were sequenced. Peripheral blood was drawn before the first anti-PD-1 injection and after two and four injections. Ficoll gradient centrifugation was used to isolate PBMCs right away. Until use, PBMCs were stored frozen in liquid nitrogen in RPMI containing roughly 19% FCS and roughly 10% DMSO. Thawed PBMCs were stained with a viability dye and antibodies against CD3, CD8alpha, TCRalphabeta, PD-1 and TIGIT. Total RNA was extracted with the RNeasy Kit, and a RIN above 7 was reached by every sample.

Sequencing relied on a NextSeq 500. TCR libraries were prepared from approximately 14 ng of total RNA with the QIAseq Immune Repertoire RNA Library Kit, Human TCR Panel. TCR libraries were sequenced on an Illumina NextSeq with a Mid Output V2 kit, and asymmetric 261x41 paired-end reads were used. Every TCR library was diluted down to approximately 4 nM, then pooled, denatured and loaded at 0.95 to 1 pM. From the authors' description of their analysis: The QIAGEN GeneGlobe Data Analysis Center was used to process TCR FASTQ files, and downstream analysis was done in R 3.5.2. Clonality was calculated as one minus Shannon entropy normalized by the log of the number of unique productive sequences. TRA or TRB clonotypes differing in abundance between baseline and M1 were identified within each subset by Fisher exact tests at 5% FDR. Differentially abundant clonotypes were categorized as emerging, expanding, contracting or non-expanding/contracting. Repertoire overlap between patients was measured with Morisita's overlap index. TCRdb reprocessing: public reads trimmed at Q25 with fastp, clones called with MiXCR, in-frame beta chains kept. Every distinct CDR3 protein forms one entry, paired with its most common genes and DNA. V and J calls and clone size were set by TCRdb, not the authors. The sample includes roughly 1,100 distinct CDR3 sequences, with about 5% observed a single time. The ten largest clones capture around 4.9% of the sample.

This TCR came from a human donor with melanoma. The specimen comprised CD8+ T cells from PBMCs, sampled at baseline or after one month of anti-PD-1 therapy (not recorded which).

The encoded CDR3 is CASPDRATNEKLFF. The DNA sequence follows: TGTGCCAGTCCAGACAGAGCAACTAATGAAAAACTGTTTTTT. The chain joins TRBV25-1 to TRBJ1-4; the D segment could be TRBD1, given 5 matching bases. Trimming at the junction amounts to 9 bases on V and 0 bases on J, and the germline ends lie 11 bases apart. The germline V gene specifies MGHDK as CDR1 and SYGVNS as CDR2. From its cysteine to its phenylalanine, the CDR3 spans 14 amino acids. Only the CDR3 region is kept as DNA, spanning 42 bases read in frame from base 1.